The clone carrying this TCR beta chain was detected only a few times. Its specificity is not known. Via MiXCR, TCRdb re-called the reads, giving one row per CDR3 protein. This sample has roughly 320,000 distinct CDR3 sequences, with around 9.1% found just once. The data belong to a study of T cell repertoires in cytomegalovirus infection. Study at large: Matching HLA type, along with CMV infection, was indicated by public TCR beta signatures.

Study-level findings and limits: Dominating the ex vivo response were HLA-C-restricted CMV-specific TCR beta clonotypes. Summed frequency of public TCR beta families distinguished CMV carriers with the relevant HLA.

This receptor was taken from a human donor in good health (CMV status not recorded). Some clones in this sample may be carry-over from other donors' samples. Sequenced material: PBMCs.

CDR3 DNA: TGTGCCAGTAGTATACAGGGTGATCAGCCCCAGCATTTT. Translating gives CASSIQGDQPQHF. The chain links TRBV19 to TRBJ1-5; tentative D call: TRBD1 (5 bases). Germline V gene data show CDR1 as LNHDA and CDR2 as SQIVND (reference sequence). The CDR3 runs 13 residues. Trimming shortened V by 2 bases and J by 5 bases, and 7 bases separated the two germline ends. Combining the CDR3 with reference TRBV19 and TRBJ1-5 gives the whole variable domain DGGITQSPKYLFRKEGQNVTLSCEQNLNHDAMYWYRQDPGQGLRLIYYSQIVNDFQKGDIAEGYSVSREKKESFPLTVTSAQKNPTAFYLCASSIQGDQPQHFGDGTRLSIL.